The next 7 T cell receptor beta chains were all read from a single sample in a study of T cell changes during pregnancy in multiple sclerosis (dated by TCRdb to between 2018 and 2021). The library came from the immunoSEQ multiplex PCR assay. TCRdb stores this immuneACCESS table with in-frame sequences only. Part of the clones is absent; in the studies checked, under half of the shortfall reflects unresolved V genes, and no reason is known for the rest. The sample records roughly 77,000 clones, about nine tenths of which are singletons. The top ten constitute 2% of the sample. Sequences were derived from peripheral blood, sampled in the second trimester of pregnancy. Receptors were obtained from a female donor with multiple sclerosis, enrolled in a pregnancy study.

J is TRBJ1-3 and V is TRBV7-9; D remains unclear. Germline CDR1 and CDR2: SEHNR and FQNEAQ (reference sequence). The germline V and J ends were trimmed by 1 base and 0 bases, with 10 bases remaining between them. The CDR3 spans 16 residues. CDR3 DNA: TGTGCCAGCAGCTTAGTAGTCGGTCACTCTGGAAACACCATATATTTT. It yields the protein CASSLVVGHSGNTIYF.

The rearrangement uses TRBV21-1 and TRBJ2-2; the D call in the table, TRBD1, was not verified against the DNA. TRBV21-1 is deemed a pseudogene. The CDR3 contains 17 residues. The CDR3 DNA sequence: TGTGCCAGCAACCCCTGGCGCCACAGGGGGAACACCGGGGAGCTGTTTTTT. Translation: CASNPWRHRGNTGELFF.

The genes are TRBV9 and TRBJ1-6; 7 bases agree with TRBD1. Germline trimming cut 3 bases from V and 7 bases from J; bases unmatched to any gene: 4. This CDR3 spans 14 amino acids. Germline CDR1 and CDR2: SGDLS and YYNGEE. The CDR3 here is CASSEGQVNSPLHF. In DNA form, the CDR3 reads TGTGCCAGCAGCGAAGGACAGGTAAATTCACCCCTCCACTTT.

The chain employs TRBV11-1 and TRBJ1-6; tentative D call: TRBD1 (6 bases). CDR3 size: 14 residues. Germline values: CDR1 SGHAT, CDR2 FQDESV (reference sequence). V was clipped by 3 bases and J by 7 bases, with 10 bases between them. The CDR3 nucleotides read TGTGCCAGCAGCTTCGGGACAAAGAATTCACCCCTCCACTTT. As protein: CASSFGTKNSPLHF.

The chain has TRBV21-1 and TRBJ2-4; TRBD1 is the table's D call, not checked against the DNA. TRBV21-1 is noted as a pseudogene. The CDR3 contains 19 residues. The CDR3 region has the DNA TGTGCCAGCAGCAAAGCAGGAAATTTCCAGGGGGATACCAAAAACATTCAGTACTTC. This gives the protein CASSKAGNFQGDTKNIQYF.

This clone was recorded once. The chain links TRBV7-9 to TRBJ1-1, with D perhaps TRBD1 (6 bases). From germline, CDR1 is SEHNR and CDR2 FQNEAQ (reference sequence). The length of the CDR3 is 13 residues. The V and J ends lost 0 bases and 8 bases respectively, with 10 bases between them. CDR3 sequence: CASSLAPGGEAFF. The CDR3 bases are TGTGCCAGCAGCTTAGCGCCTGGGGGCGAAGCTTTCTTT.

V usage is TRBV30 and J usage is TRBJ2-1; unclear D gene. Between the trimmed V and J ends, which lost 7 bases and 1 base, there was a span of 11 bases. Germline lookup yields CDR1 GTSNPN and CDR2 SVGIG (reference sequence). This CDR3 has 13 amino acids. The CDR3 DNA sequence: TGTGCCTCTACGGTTGAATCCTACAATGAGCAGTTCTTC. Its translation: CASTVESYNEQFF.